Listed here are 7 T cell receptor beta chains from one sample, sequenced in a study of CD8 T cells in Susac syndrome. cDNA came from roughly 0.47 to 1 ug RNA primed by random hexamers. MiXCR was run by TCRdb on the immunoSEQ multiplex PCR reads, yielding one entry per CDR3 protein. Of about 400,000 distinct CDR3 sequences in the sample, about 85% are singletons; the top ten hold about 0.12%. Sample: CD8+ T cells from PBMCs. The receptors originated from a human donor with multiple sclerosis.

In its sample, this clonotype was seen once. The chain combines TRBV5-4 with TRBJ2-3, with D possibly being TRBD2 (6 bases). The CDR3 sequence is 14 residues long. V lost 4 bases and J lost 2, with 11 bases in between. Germline lookup yields CDR1 SGHNT and CDR2 YYREEE (reference sequence). This chain's CDR3 is CASSRRGYTDTQYF. DNA of the CDR3: TGTGCCAGCAGCCGCCGGGGGTACACAGATACGCAGTATTTT.

The chain joins TRBV7-8 to TRBJ1-5; 8 nucleotides match TRBD1. The V and J ends lost 4 bases and 6 bases, in that order; junction bases with no gene match: 8. CDR1 is SGHVS and CDR2 is FQNEAQ in the germline V gene. The CDR3 totals 15 residues. The CDR3 DNA follows: TGTGCCAGCAGCTCCCCGCAGGGGGCATCTCAGCCCCAGCATTTT. Translated: CASSSPQGASQPQHF.

CDR3 residues: CASSLAGPGPFF. CDR3 in DNA: TGTGCCAGCAGCTTAGCGGGGCCAGGGCCGTTCTTC. The chain couples TRBV7-9 to TRBJ2-1, with a weak D call TRBD1 (5 bases). The germline V gene encodes CDR1 SEHNR and CDR2 FQNEAQ (reference sequence). Trimming stripped 0 bases from V and 15 bases from J, with 12 bases between. CDR3 length: 12 residues.

This clonotype has more than one count but fewer than ten. The chain joins TRBV2 to TRBJ2-7; D possibly corresponds to TRBD1 (6 bases). The germline V gene encodes CDR1 SNHLY and CDR2 FYNNEI. V lost 1 base, J lost 4 bases, and 11 bases lay in between. The CDR3 totals 14 residues. CDR3 amino acids: CASSEVGGPYEQYF. In nucleotides, the CDR3 is TGTGCCAGCAGTGAAGTTGGGGGCCCGTACGAGCAGTACTTC.

The chain employs TRBV7-9 and TRBJ2-5; D unresolved. With 5 bases removed from V and 6 bases from J, the gap between germline ends came to 19 bases. Germline-derived CDR1 and CDR2 are SEHNR and FQNEAQ (reference sequence). This CDR3 has 15 residues. CDR3 residues: CASSRKEEASKTQYF. The CDR3 DNA reads TGTGCCAGCAGCCGGAAAGAAGAAGCCTCCAAGACCCAGTACTTC.

CDR3: CASSEWLAGGLSSYEQYF. In DNA, the CDR3 is TGTGCCAGCAGTGAATGGCTAGCGGGGGGCCTAAGCTCCTACGAGCAGTACTTC. V is TRBV6-1 and J is TRBJ2-7; 11 bases are a match to TRBD2. V trimming: 2 bases; J trimming: 0 bases; junction bases outside the gene matches: 9. Looked up from germline, CDR1 is MNHNS and CDR2 is SASEGT. This CDR3 contains 18 residues.

This chain joins TRBV4-2 and TRBJ2-1; D is perhaps TRBD2 (5 bases). From germline, CDR1 is LGHNA and CDR2 YNFKEQ. This CDR3 is built from 15 residues. V was clipped by 6 bases and J by 6 bases, with 18 bases between them. The CDR3 here is CASREGSTTGNEQFF. The CDR3 nucleotides read TGTGCCAGCAGAGAAGGGAGCACCACCGGCAATGAGCAGTTCTTC.